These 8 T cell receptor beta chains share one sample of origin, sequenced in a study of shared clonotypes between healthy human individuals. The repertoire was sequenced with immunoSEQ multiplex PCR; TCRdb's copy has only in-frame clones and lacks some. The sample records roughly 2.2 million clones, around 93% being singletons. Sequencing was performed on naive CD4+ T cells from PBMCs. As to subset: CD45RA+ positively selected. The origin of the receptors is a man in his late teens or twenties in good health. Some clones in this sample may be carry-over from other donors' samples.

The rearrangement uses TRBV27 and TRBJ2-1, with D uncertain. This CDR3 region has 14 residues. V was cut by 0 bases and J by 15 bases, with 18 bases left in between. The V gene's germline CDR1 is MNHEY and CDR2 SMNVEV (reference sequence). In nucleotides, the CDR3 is TGTGCCAGCAGTTTATCGGCAGCGTCGAGATGGGGGTTCTTC. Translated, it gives CASSLSAASRWGFF.

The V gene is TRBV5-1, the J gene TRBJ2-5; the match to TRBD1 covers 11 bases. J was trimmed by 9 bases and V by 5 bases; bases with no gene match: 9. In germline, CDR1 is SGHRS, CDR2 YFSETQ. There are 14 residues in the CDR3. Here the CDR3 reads CASRPGQGDRAQYF. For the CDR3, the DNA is TGCGCCAGCAGACCGGGACAGGGGGATCGGGCCCAGTACTTC.

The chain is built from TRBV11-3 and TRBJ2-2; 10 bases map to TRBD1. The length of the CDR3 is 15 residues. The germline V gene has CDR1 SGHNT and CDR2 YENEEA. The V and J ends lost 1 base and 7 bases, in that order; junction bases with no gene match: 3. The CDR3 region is CASSLGQGASGELFF. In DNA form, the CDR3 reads TGTGCCAGCAGCTTAGGACAGGGGGCCAGCGGGGAGCTGTTTTTT.

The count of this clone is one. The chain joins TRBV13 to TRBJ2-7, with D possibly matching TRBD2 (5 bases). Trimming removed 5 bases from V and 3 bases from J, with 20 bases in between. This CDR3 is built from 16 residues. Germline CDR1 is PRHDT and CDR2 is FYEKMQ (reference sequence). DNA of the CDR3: TGTGCCAGCAGCCCCCCGACAACGGGGAAGTACTACGAGCAGTACTTC. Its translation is CASSPPTTGKYYEQYF.

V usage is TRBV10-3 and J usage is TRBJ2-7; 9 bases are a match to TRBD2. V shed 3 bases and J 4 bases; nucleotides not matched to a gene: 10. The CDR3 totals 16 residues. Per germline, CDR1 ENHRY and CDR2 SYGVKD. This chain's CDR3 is CAISDNSGSMDYEQYF. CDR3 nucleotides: TGTGCCATCAGTGATAATAGCGGGAGTATGGATTACGAGCAGTACTTC.

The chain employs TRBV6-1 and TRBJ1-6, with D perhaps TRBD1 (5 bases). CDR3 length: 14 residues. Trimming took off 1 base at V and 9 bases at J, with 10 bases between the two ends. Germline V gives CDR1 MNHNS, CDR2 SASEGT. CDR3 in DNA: TGTGCCAGCAGTGAAGTCAGGGAGGGTTCACCCCTCCACTTT. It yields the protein CASSEVREGSPLHF.

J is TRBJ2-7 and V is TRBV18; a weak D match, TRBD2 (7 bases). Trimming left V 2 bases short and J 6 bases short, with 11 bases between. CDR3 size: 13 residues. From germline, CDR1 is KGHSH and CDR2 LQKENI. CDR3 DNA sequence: TGTGCCAGCTCACCAGGACTAGGGGGCGAGCAGTACTTC. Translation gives CASSPGLGGEQYF.

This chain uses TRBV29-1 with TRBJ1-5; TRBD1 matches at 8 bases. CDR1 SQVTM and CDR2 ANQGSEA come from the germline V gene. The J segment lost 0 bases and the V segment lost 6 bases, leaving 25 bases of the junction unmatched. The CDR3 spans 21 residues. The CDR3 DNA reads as TGCAGCGTAACCCGGCCGCAGGGGGCCTGGGTCAGTGGTTATAGCAATCAGCCCCAGCATTTT. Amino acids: CSVTRPQGAWVSGYSNQPQHF.